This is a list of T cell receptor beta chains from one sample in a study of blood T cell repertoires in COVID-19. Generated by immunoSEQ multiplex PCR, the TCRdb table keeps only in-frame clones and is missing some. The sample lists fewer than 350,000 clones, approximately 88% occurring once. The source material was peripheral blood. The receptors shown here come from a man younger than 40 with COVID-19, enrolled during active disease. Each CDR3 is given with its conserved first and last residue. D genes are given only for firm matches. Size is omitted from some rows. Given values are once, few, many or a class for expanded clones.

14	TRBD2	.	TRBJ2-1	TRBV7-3	CASSLTWGGNEQFF	TGTGCCAGCAGCTTAACCTGGGGGGGCAATGAGCAGTTCTTC
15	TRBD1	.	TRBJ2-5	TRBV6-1	CASSEPGQAGRTQYF	TGTGCCAGCAGTGAACCGGGACAGGCTGGCAGAACCCAGTACTTC
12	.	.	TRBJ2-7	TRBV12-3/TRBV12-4	CASSRDSWQQYF	TGTGCCAGCAGCCGGGATTCTTGGCAGCAGTACTTC
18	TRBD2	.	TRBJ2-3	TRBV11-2	CASSSLATSGRLVDTQYF	TGTGCCAGCAGCTCCCTCGCCACTAGCGGGAGGTTGGTAGATACGCAGTATTTT
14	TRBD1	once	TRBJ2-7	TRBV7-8	CASMGQGIRDEQYF	TGTGCCAGCATGGGACAGGGGATCAGGGACGAGCAGTACTTC
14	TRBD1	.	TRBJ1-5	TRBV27	CASSLTGGNQPQHF	TGTGCCAGCAGTTTGACAGGGGGCAATCAGCCCCAGCATTTT
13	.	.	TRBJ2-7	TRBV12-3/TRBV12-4	CASSPLPTYEQYF	TGTGCCAGCAGCCCCCTCCCTACCTACGAGCAGTACTTC
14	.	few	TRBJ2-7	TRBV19	CASSIVSGSYEQYF	TGTGCCAGTAGTATAGTGTCAGGGTCCTACGAGCAGTACTTC
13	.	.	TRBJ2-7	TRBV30	CAFGQSLGAEQYF	TGTGCCTTTGGACAGTCCCTCGGGGCCGAGCAGTACTTC
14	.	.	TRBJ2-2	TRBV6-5	CASSLVGDTGELFF	TGTGCCAGCAGTTTAGTAGGGGACACCGGGGAGCTGTTTTTT
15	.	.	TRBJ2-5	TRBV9	CASSVAPTAQETQYF	TGTGCCAGCAGCGTAGCTCCAACAGCCCAAGAGACCCAGTACTTC
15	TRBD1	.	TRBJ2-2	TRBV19	CASRTGTANTGELFF	TGTGCCAGTAGAACCGGGACAGCGAACACCGGGGAGCTGTTTTTT
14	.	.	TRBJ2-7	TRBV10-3	CAISEGSGKSEQYF	TGTGCCATCAGTGAGGGATCGGGGAAGAGCGAGCAGTACTTC
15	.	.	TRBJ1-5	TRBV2	CASSELTTGRQPQHF	TGTGCCAGCAGTGAATTAACAACAGGTCGGCAGCCCCAGCATTTT
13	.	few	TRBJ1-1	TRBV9	CASSVGQSTEAFF	TGTGCCAGCAGCGTAGGACAGAGCACTGAAGCTTTCTTT
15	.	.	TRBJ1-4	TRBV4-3	CASSARTATNEKLFF	TGCGCCAGCAGCGCACGGACAGCAACTAATGAAAAACTGTTTTTT
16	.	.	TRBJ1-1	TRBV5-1	CASSLSNTGGRTEAFF	TGCGCCAGCAGCTTGTCGAATACTGGGGGGAGGACTGAAGCTTTCTTT
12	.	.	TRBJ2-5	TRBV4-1	CASRGQRETQYF	TGCGCCAGCAGGGGGCAGCGAGAGACCCAGTACTTC
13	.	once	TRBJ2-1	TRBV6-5	CASSSYTGDEQFF	TGTGCCAGCAGTTCGTATACGGGAGATGAGCAGTTCTTC
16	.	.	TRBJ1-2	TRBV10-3	CAISESEAANWYGYTF	TGTGCCATCAGTGAGTCGGAGGCCGCCAATTGGTATGGCTACACCTTC
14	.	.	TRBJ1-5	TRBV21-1	CASPSLGVNQPQHF	TGTGCCAGCCCTTCGTTAGGAGTAAATCAGCCCCAGCATTTT
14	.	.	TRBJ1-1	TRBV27	CASSLTGGQTEAFF	TGTGCCAGCAGTTTAACGGGGGGTCAGACTGAAGCTTTCTTT
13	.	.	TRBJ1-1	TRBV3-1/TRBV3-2	CASSRNQENKAFF	TGTGCCAGCAGCAGAAATCAGGAAAACAAAGCTTTCTTT
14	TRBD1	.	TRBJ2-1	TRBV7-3	CASSPQTGGNEQFF	TGTGCCAGCAGCCCCCAGACAGGGGGCAATGAGCAGTTCTTC
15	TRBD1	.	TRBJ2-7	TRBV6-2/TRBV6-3	CASSYSGTGLYEQYF	TGTGCCAGCAGTTACTCCGGGACAGGACTTTACGAGCAGTACTTC
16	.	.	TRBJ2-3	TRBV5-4	CASSFEVSRVTDTQYF	TGTGCCAGCAGCTTTGAGGTTAGCAGGGTCACAGATACGCAGTATTTT
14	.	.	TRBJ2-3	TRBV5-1	CASSTGGGTDTQYF	TGCGCCAGCAGCACGGGTGGCGGAACAGATACGCAGTATTTT
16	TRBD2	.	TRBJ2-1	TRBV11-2	CASSLQLAVGLNEQFF	TGTGCCAGCAGCTTACAACTAGCGGTAGGGTTGAATGAGCAGTTCTTC
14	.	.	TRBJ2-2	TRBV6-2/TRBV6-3	CASSYLPRVGELFF	TGTGCCAGCAGTTACCTGCCGAGGGTCGGGGAGCTGTTTTTT
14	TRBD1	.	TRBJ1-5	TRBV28	CASRTGGSNQPQHF	TGTGCCAGCAGAACAGGGGGGAGCAATCAGCCCCAGCATTTT
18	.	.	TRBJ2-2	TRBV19	CASSIGRWTVGNTGELFF	TGTGCCAGTAGTATAGGTCGTTGGACAGTCGGGAACACCGGGGAGCTGTTTTTT
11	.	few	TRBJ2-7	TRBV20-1	CSVGRAYEQYF	TGCAGTGTGGGCAGGGCCTACGAGCAGTACTTC
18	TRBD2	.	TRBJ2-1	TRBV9	CASSVQTSGSLIYNEQFF	TGTGCCAGCAGCGTCCAGACTAGCGGGAGCCTTATATACAATGAGCAGTTCTTC
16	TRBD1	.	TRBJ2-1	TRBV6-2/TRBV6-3	CASSYSGDRGPHEQFF	TGTGCCAGCAGTTATAGTGGGGACAGGGGGCCTCATGAGCAGTTCTTC
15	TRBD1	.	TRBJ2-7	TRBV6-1	CASSDRQGAVYEQYF	TGTGCCAGCAGTGACCGACAGGGGGCGGTTTACGAGCAGTACTTC
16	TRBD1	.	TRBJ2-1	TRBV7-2	CASSLRDRTFNNEQFF	TGTGCCAGCAGCTTAAGGGACAGGACATTTAACAATGAGCAGTTCTTC
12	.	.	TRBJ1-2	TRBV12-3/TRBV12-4	CASSLAGDGYTF	TGTGCCAGCAGTTTAGCCGGGGATGGCTACACCTTC
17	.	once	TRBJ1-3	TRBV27	CASSLRQPPSSGNTIYF	TGTGCCAGCAGTTTAAGGCAGCCACCTAGCTCTGGAAACACCATATATTTT
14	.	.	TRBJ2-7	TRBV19	CASSPWAAGYEQYF	TGTGCCAGTAGCCCGTGGGCCGCGGGCTACGAGCAGTACTTC
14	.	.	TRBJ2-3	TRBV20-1	CSASRVGAIDTQYF	TGCAGTGCTAGTAGGGTGGGAGCGATAGATACGCAGTATTTT
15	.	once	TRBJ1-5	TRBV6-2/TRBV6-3	CASSQPSSLNQPQHF	TGTGCCAGCAGTCAACCGTCGTCTCTAAATCAGCCCCAGCATTTT
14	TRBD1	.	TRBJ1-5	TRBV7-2	CASSSGQGNQPQHF	TGTGCCAGCAGCTCAGGACAGGGGAATCAGCCCCAGCATTTT
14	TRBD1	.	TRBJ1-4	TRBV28	CASSLTGDVEKLFF	TGTGCCAGCAGTTTGACAGGGGACGTTGAAAAACTGTTTTTT
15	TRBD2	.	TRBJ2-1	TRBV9	CASSATGGLNNEQFF	TGTGCCAGCAGCGCAACGGGGGGGCTGAACAATGAGCAGTTCTTC
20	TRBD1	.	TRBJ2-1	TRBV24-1	CATIPKRDRVYLGTNNEQFF	TGTGCCACCATTCCCAAGCGGGACAGGGTGTACTTAGGCACAAACAATGAGCAGTTCTTC
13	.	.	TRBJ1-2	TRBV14	CASSQGRFYGYTF	TGTGCCAGCAGCCAAGGCCGGTTTTATGGCTACACCTTC
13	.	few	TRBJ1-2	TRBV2	CASSEGGLVGYTF	TGTGCCAGCAGTGAAGGGGGGCTGGTTGGCTACACCTTC
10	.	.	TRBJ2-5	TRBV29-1	CSQGQETQYF	TGCAGTCAGGGTCAAGAGACCCAGTACTTC
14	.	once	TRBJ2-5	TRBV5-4	CATSLSGYQETQYF	TGTGCCACCAGCTTGTCGGGGTACCAAGAGACCCAGTACTTC
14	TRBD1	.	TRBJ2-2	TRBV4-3	CASSIYRGAGELFF	TGCGCCAGCAGCATATACAGGGGGGCCGGGGAGCTGTTTTTT
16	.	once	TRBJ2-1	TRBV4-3	CASSQETGDSRSEQFF	TGCGCCAGCAGCCAAGAAACCGGGGACTCTAGGAGTGAGCAGTTCTTC
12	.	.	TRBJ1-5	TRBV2	CASSTGDQPQHF	TGTGCCAGCAGTACAGGTGATCAGCCCCAGCATTTT
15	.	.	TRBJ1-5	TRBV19	CASNLDSYSNQPQHF	TGTGCCAGTAACCTGGACAGTTATAGCAATCAGCCCCAGCATTTT
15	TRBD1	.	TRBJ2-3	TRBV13	CASSSPDREGLRQYF	TGTGCCAGCAGCTCCCCGGACAGGGAAGGATTAAGGCAGTATTTT
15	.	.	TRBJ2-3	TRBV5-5	CASSLAMFSTDTQYF	TGTGCCAGCAGCTTGGCCATGTTTAGCACAGATACGCAGTATTTT